This T cell receptor beta chain was observed in a study of T-cell reconstitution after alpha-beta-depleted transplantation in children. As it was prepared, the TCRbeta library received unique molecular identifiers. TCRdb reprocessed the PCR reads via MiXCR and lists one record per CDR3 protein. The table includes about 540,000 distinct CDR3 sequences, about a sixth detected once. Trimming removed 0 bases at V and 2 bases at J, with 11 bases between. From germline, CDR1 is SGDLS and CDR2 YYNGEE. The CDR3 consists of 15 residues. J is TRBJ1-1 and V is TRBV9; D call uncertain. This specimen was PBMCs from the stem cell graft donor, taken from the stem cell graft. The clonotype was recovered from a human donor who donated a stem cell graft to a child with acute lymphoblastic leukemia. The CDR3 reads CASSVGWRPNTEAFF. Here the CDR3 DNA reads TGTGCCAGCAGCGTAGGGTGGAGGCCTAACACTGAAGCTTTCTTT.